These 16 T cell receptor beta chains were sequenced from one sample in a study of blood T cell repertoires in COVID-19. The assay was immunoSEQ multiplex PCR, and TCRdb's table has in-frame clones only and misses some. The sample holds 290,000 or so clones, approximately 86% seen once. Sequenced: PBMCs or T cells enriched from blood (not recorded which). The receptor set was obtained from a woman aged 18-29 years who had recovered from COVID-19.

The CDR3 spells CASSQGLAGDTQYF. CDR3 nucleotides: TGTGCCAGCAGCCAAGGGCTAGCGGGAGATACGCAGTATTTT. The J gene is TRBJ2-3, the V gene TRBV3-1 (or the pseudogene TRBV3-2); the match to TRBD2 covers 8 bases. This CDR3 has 14 residues. The junction had 2 bases not matched to a gene; V was cut back by 1 base and J by 5 bases. CDR1 and CDR2 from the germline V gene are LGHDT and YNNKEL (reference sequence).

In this sample, this clone turned up once. The V call is TRBV20-1, the J call TRBJ1-6; D is ambiguous. Trimming took off 6 bases at V and 12 bases at J, with 9 bases between the two ends. This CDR3 comprises 10 residues. The germline CDR1 and CDR2 sequences are DFQATT and SNEGSKA (reference sequence). CDR3 loop: CSATPGPLHF. CDR3 DNA: TGCAGTGCCACACCGGGACCCCTCCACTTT.

The chain employs TRBV2 and TRBJ2-3; TRBD2 matches at 12 bases. The CDR3 runs to 16 residues. Germline assignment: CDR1 SNHLY and CDR2 FYNNEI. V lost 8 bases to trimming and J lost 3 bases; unmatched junction nucleotides: 9. CDR3 loop: CASGGRLAGGTDTQYF. The DNA for the CDR3 is TGTGCCAGCGGGGGCCGCCTAGCGGGAGGGACAGATACGCAGTATTTT.

This chain connects TRBV6-5 to TRBJ2-1, with 7 bases matching TRBD2. CDR1 and CDR2 from the germline V gene are MNHEY and SVGAGI. This CDR3 is 13 amino acids long. V shed 4 bases and J 7 bases; nucleotides not matched to a gene: 4. CDR3 in amino acids: CASSWGRGNEQFF. DNA of the CDR3: TGTGCCAGCAGTTGGGGGAGGGGTAATGAGCAGTTCTTC.

The V and J genes are TRBV18 and TRBJ2-3; 8 nucleotides agree with TRBD2. This CDR3 spans 17 amino acids. Germline-derived CDR1 and CDR2 are KGHSH and LQKENI. Trimming took 3 bases from V and 2 from J; bases not matched to a gene: 10. CDR3 sequence (DNA): TGTGCCAGCTCACCTCCCCAAGGAGCGGGGGACACAGATACGCAGTATTTT. Amino acid sequence: CASSPPQGAGDTDTQYF. The variable domain in full, completed from reference TRBV18 and TRBJ2-3, reads NAGVMQNPRHLVRRRGQEARLRCSPMKGHSHVYWYRQLPEEGLKFMVYLQKENIIDESGMPKERFSAEFPKEGPSILRIQQVVRGDSAAYFCASSPPQGAGDTDTQYFGPGTRLTVL.

This clone was picked up one time. This sequence joins TRBV3-1 (or the pseudogene TRBV3-2) and TRBJ2-1; the match to TRBD2 covers 14 bases. Germline loops: CDR1 LGHDT, CDR2 YNNKEL (reference sequence). The CDR3 contains 19 residues. J gave up 8 bases and V 5 bases, and 17 bases lay outside the gene matches. CDR3 sequence reads: CASSSGETGTSGGRDEQFF. The CDR3 nucleotides are TGTGCCAGCAGCTCAGGGGAGACCGGGACTAGCGGGGGAAGGGATGAGCAGTTCTTC.

The chain combines TRBV4-1 with TRBJ2-1; 8 bases are a match to TRBD2. Unmatched junction bases numbered 16, after V lost 2 bases and J lost 7 bases. Germline V gene sequence: CDR1 MGHRA, CDR2 YSYEKL. The CDR3 is 18 residues long. The CDR3 spells CASSQPRGGSGSRNEQFF. CDR3 bases: TGCGCCAGCAGCCAACCTAGGGGAGGAAGCGGGAGTAGAAATGAGCAGTTCTTC.

V is TRBV5-1 and J is TRBJ1-6; 8 nucleotides align to TRBD1. Germline CDR1 and CDR2: SGHRS and YFSETQ. This CDR3 spans 15 amino acids. J was trimmed by 8 bases and V by 4 bases; bases with no gene match: 8. CDR3 coding DNA: TGCGCCAGCAGCACCGACAGGGGAGGTTATTCACCCCTCCACTTT. Its translation: CASSTDRGGYSPLHF.

The chain uses TRBV5-1 and TRBJ2-7; 7 nucleotides match TRBD2. The CDR3 covers 14 residues. Germline trimming cut 0 bases from V and 5 bases from J; bases unmatched to any gene: 5. CDR1 and CDR2 from the germline V gene are SGHRS and YFSETQ. The CDR3 spells CASSLGAGGDEQYF. CDR3 DNA sequence: TGCGCCAGCAGCTTGGGGGCTGGGGGGGACGAGCAGTACTTC.

The J gene is TRBJ2-5, the V gene TRBV25-1, with D hard to call. Germline CDR1 and CDR2: MGHDK and SYGVNS. V was cut by 1 base and J by 2 bases, with 11 bases left in between. The CDR3 loop spans 15 amino acids. The CDR3 DNA reads TGTGCCAGCAGTGAATTGGCAGGTCTGCAAGAGACCCAGTACTTC. Amino acids: CASSELAGLQETQYF.

The table lists this clone with a count of one. Other DNA sequences in the same sample also yield this CDR3. The chain has TRBV9 and TRBJ2-2; D remains unclear. Germline values: CDR1 SGDLS, CDR2 YYNGEE. Trimming took 0 bases from V and 6 from J, leaving 9 bases between them. This CDR3 contains 14 residues. In DNA form, the CDR3 reads TGTGCCAGCAGCGTAGGGCTCGCTCCCGGGGAGCTGTTTTTT. Its protein product is CASSVGLAPGELFF.

CDR3 sequence reads: CASSAGLAGDTQYF. CDR3 nucleotides: TGTGCCAGCAGCGCGGGACTAGCGGGAGATACGCAGTATTTT. The chain couples TRBV5-4 to TRBJ2-3; TRBD2 matches at 12 bases. Per germline, CDR1 SGHNT and CDR2 YYREEE (reference sequence). V lost 4 bases, J lost 5 bases, and 2 bases stayed unmatched. This CDR3 contains 14 residues. The full variable domain, completed using reference TRBV5-4 and TRBJ2-3, is ETGVTQSPTHLIKTRGQQVTLRCSSQSGHNTVSWYQQALGQGPQFIFQYYREEENGRGNFPPRFSGLQFPNYSSELNVNALELDDSALYLCASSAGLAGDTQYFGPGTRLTVL.

The chain employs TRBV6-6 and TRBJ2-7; D is unclear. The CDR3 spans 14 residues. V lost 0 bases to trimming and J lost 0 bases, with 6 bases between them. Germline CDR1 reads MNHNY; CDR2 reads SVGAGI (reference sequence). The CDR3 reads CASSYSGTSYEQYF. The CDR3 region has the DNA TGTGCCAGCAGTTACTCGGGCACCTCCTACGAGCAGTACTTC.

V and J are TRBV12-3 or TRBV12-4 and TRBJ1-2, with TRBD1 as a possible D gene (5 bases). V shed 5 bases and J shed 14 bases, with 18 bases lying between them. CDR3 length: 12 residues. The CDR3 protein is CASSAGTAEGTF. In nucleotides, the CDR3 is TGTGCCAGCAGTGCCGGGACGGCGGAGGGAACCTTC.

This rearrangement joins TRBV9 to TRBJ1-1; D unresolved. Germline V gene sequence: CDR1 SGDLS, CDR2 YYNGEE. This CDR3 is built from 15 residues. The ends were cut back, 2 bases at V and 0 bases at J, with 11 bases in the middle. The CDR3 here is CASSVLLTMNTEAFF. The CDR3, as DNA: TGTGCCAGCAGCGTTTTGCTGACAATGAACACTGAAGCTTTCTTT.

This clone was observed once. The gene calls are TRBV24-1 and TRBJ2-3; D is unclear. Germline V gene data show CDR1 as KGHDR and CDR2 as SFDVKD. V lost 4 bases and J 0 bases, leaving 10 bases between the germline ends. The CDR3 contains 15 residues. The CDR3 here is CATSEVTSSTDTQYF. CDR3 DNA sequence: TGTGCCACCAGTGAAGTAACTTCTAGCACAGATACGCAGTATTTT.